The TCR beta chain under discussion was sequenced for a study of blood T cell repertoires in COVID-19. Study details: The cDNA or gDNA used as material had been derived from T cells, B-cell-depleted T cells, or PBMCs.

The V and J ends lost 0 bases and 4 bases respectively, with 9 bases between them. CDR1 and CDR2 (germline): MGHRA, YSYEKL. The CDR3 covers 15 residues. In the authors' workflow: Using reference gene primer amplification, nucleated cell counts were estimated. Generated by immunoSEQ multiplex PCR, the TCRdb table keeps only in-frame clones and is missing some. The V and J calls and the clone size are those of that table, but D and trimming were determined from the DNA. The repertoire holds about 100,000 clones, with roughly 87% as singletons. The sequencing sample was made of peripheral blood. The sequence came from a man younger than 35 with COVID-19, enrolled during active disease. The V gene is TRBV4-1, the J gene TRBJ2-2; D gene ambiguous. The CDR3 sequence is CASSQDRGITGELFF. Here the CDR3 DNA reads TGCGCCAGCAGCCAAGATCGTGGCATCACCGGGGAGCTGTTTTTT.